This T cell receptor beta chain was sequenced for a study of cytomegalovirus exposure and HLA in healthy donors. It was with 60 Vbeta and 13 Jbeta primers that the PCR ran. Here immunoSEQ multiplex PCR was the method, and the copy in TCRdb shows in-frame clones only, minus some. The sample gives about 220,000 clones, 65% to 85% of which show up once; 0.71% is in the top ten. Donors had nominal health at sampling but likely had unrecorded immune exposures. V was cut by 1 base and J by 4 bases, with 10 bases left in between. Germline-derived CDR1 and CDR2 are SGHAT and FQNNGV. The CDR3 totals 14 residues. Study-wide results and limits: A later examination showed that TCR association rates differed by HLA locus, with DRB1 most and HLA-C fewest. Researchers counted 150 to 200 TCR beta chains as cytomegalovirus-associated. After further analysis at a later stage, 16,951 TCR beta sequences were associated with HLA alleles at 0.05 false discovery rate.

Worth noting for this clone: Its specificity is unknown.

The sequencing sample was made of PBMCs. V usage is TRBV11-2 and J usage is TRBJ1-2; D is unclear. The clonotype comes from a boy aged 2 to 9 in good health and CMV-seronegative. The chain's CDR3 is CASSLVEGAYGYTF. In DNA form, the CDR3 reads TGTGCCAGCAGCTTAGTAGAGGGTGCCTATGGCTACACCTTC.